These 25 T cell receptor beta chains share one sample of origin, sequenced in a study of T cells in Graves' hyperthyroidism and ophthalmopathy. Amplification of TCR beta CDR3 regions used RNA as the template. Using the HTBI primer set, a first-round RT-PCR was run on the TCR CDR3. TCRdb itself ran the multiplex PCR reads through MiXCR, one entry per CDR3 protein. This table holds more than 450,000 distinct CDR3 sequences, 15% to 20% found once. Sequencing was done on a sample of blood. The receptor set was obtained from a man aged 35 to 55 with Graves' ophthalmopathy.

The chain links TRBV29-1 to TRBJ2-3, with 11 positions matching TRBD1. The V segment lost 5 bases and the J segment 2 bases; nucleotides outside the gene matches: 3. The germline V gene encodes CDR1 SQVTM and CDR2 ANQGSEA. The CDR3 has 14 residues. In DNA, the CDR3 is TGCAGCGTTCGGACAGGGGGCAACACAGATACGCAGTATTTT. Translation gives CSVRTGGNTDTQYF.

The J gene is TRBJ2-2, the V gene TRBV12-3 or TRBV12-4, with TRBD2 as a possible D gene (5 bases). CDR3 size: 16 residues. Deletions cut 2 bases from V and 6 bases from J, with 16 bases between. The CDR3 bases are TGTGCCAGCAGTTTAAGACGGAATGAGGGAGCCGGGGAGCTGTTTTTT. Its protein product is CASSLRRNEGAGELFF.

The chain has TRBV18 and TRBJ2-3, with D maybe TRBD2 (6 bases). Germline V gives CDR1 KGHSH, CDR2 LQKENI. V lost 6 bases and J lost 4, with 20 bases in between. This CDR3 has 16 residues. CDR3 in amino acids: CASSRTAGPAADTQYF. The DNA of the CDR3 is TGTGCCAGCTCTCGAACAGCGGGCCCAGCGGCAGATACGCAGTATTTT. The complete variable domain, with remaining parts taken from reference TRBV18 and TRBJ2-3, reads NAGVMQNPRHLVRRRGQEARLRCSPMKGHSHVYWYRQLPEEGLKFMVYLQKENIIDESGMPKERFSAEFPKEGPSILRIQQVVRGDSAAYFCASSRTAGPAADTQYFGPGTRLTVL.

CDR3 protein: CSVWGRRDSYNYGYTF. CDR3 nucleotide sequence: TGCAGCGTCTGGGGACGCAGGGATTCTTACAACTATGGCTACACCTTC. The rearrangement links TRBV29-1 to TRBJ1-2; TRBD1 is a possible D gene (5 bases). Germline CDR1 and CDR2: SQVTM and ANQGSEA. CDR3 length: 16 amino acids. V was trimmed by 6 bases and J by 2 bases, leaving 22 bases between them.

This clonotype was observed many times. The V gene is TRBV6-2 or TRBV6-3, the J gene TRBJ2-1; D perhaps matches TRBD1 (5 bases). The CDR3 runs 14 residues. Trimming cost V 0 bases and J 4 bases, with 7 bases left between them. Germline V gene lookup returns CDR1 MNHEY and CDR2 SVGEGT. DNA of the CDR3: TGTGCCAGCAGTTACTCCAGGGTTTACAATGAGCAGTTCTTC. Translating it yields CASSYSRVYNEQFF.

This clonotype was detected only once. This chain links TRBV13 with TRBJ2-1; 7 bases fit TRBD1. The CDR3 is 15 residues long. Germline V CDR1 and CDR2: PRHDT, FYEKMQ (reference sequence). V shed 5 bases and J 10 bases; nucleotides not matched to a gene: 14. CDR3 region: CASSPRPGGPYEQFF. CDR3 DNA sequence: TGTGCCAGCAGCCCCCGGCCAGGGGGTCCCTACGAGCAGTTCTTC. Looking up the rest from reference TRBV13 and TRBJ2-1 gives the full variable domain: AAGVIQSPRHLIKEKRETATLKCYPIPRHDTVYWYQQGPGQDPQFLISFYEKMQSDKGSIPDRFSAQQFSDYHSELNMSSLELGDSALYFCASSPRPGGPYEQFFGPGTRLTVL.

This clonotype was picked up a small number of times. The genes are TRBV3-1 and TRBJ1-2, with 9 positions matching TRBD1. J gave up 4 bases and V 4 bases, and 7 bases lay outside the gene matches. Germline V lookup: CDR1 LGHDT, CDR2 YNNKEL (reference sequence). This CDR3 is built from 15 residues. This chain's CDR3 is CASSLRGTGSYGYTF. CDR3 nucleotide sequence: TGTGCCAGCAGCCTACGGGGGACAGGGTCCTATGGCTACACCTTC.

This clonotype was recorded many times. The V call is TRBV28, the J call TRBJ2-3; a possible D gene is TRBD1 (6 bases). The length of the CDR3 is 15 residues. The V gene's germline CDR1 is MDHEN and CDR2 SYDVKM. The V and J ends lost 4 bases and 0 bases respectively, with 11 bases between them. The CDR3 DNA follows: TGTGCCAGCAGTTACCGGGACACTAGCACAGATACGCAGTATTTT. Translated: CASSYRDTSTDTQYF.

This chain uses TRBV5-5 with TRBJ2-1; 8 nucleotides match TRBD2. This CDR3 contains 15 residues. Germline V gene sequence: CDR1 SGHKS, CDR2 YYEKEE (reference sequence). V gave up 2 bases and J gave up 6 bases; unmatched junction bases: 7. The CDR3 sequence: CASSFGTRLGNEQFF. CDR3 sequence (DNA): TGTGCCAGCAGCTTTGGGACTAGACTGGGCAATGAGCAGTTCTTC.

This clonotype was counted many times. The CDR3: CASSQDYSTDTQYF. CDR3 DNA: TGTGCCAGCAGCCAAGACTACAGCACAGATACGCAGTATTTT. V and J are TRBV3-1 and TRBJ2-3, with unresolved D. This CDR3 spans 14 amino acids. Germline-derived CDR1 and CDR2 are LGHDT and YNNKEL (reference sequence). Trimming took off 0 bases at V and 0 bases at J, with 4 bases between the two ends.

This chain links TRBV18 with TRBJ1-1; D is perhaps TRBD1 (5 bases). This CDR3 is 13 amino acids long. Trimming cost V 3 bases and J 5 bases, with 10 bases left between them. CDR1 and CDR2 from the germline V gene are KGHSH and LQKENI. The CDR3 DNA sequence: TGTGCCAGCTCACCGGGGGAGGGGACTGAAGCTTTCTTT. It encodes CASSPGEGTEAFF.

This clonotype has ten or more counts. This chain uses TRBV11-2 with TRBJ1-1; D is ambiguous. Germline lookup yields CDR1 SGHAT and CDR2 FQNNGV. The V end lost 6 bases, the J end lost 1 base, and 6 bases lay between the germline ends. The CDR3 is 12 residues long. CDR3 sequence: CASRQQNTEAFF. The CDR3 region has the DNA TGTGCCAGCAGACAACAGAACACTGAAGCTTTCTTT.

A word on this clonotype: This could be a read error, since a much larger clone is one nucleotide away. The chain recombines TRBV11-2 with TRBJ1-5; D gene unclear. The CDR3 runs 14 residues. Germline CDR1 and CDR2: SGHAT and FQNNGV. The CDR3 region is CARSLQYSNQPQHF. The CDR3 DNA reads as TGTGCCAGAAGCTTACAGTATAGCAATCAGCCCCAGCATTTT.

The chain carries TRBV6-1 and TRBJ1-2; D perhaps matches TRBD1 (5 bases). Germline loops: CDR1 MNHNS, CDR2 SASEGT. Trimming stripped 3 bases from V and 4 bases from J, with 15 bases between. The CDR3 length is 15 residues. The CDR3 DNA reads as TGTGCCAGCAGTGAGTCCGGGACGGCTTTCTATGGCTACACCTTC. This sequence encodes CASSESGTAFYGYTF.

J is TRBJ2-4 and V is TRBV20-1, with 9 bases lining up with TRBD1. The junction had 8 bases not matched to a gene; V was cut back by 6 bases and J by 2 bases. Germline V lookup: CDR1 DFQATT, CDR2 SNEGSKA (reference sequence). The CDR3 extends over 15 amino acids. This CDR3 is CSAPPGQGTKNIQYF. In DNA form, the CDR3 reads TGCAGTGCCCCCCCCGGACAGGGGACCAAAAACATTCAGTACTTC.

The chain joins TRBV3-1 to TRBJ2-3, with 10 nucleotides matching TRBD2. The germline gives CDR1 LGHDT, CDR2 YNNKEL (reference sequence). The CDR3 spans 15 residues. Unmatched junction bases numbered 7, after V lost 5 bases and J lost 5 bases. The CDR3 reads CASSYKRGGGDTQYF. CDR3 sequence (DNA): TGTGCCAGCAGCTACAAGCGGGGGGGCGGAGATACGCAGTATTTT.

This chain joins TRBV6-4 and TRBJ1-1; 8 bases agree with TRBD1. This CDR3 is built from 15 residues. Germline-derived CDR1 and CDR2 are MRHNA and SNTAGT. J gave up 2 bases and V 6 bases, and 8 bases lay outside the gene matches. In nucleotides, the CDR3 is TGTGCCAGCAGAAGCCAGGGACAGGCAAACACTGAAGCTTTCTTT. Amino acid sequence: CASRSQGQANTEAFF.

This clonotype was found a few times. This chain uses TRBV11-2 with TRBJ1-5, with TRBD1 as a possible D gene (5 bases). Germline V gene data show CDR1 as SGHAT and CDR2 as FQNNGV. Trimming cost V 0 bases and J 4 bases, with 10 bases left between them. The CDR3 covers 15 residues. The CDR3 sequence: CASSLEWDANQPQHF. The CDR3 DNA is TGTGCCAGCAGCTTAGAGTGGGACGCGAATCAGCCCCAGCATTTT.

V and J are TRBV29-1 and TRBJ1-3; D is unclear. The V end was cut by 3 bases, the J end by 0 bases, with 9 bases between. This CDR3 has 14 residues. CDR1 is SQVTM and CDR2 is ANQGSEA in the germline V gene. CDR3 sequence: CSVEAGNSGNTIYF. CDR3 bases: TGCAGCGTTGAGGCTGGGAACTCTGGAAACACCATATATTTT.

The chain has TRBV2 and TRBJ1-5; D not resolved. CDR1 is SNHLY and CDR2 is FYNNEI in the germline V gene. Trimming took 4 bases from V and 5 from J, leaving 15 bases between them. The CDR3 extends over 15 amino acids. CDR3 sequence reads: CASSGYGSGYQPQHF. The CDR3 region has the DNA TGTGCCAGCAGTGGGTACGGGTCGGGTTATCAGCCCCAGCATTTT.

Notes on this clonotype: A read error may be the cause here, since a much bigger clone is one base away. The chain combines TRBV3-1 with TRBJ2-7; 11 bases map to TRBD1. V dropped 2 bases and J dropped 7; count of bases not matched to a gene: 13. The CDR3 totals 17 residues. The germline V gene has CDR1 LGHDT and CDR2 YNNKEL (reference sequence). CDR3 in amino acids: CASSQYRGQGALNEQYF. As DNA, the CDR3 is TGTGCCAGCAGCCAATATCGCGGACAGGGGGCGTTGAATGAGCAGTACTTC.

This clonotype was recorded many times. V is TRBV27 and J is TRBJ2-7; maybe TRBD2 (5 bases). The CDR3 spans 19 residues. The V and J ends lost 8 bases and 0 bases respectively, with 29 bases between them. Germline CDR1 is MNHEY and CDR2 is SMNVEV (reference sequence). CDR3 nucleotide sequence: TGTGCCAGCGGACCTAACCCGACCCGGATTGGGGAGAGCTCCTACGAGCAGTACTTC. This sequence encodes CASGPNPTRIGESSYEQYF.

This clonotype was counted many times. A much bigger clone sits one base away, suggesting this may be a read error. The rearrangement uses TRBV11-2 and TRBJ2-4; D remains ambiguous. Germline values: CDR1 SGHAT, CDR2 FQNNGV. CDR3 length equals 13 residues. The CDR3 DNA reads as TGTGCCAACAGCCACCGGACGGGAAACATTCAGTACTTC. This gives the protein CANSHRTGNIQYF.

CDR3 nucleotides: TGTGCCAGCAGGCAAGGACAGGGGGATGGCTACACCTTC. Its translation is CASRQGQGDGYTF. This chain connects TRBV12-3 or TRBV12-4 to TRBJ1-2; TRBD1 matches at 10 bases. This CDR3 comprises 13 residues. Trimming cost V 6 bases and J 6 bases; bases outside gene matches: 4.

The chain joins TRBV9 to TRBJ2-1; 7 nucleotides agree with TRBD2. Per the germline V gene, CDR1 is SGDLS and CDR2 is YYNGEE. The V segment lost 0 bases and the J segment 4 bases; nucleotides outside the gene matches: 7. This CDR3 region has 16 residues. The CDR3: CASSVGGGGPYNEQFF. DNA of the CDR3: TGTGCCAGCAGCGTAGGAGGCGGGGGACCTTACAATGAGCAGTTCTTC.